The clone carrying this TCR beta chain was observed a few times. Its antigen is as yet unknown. The V end was cut by 5 bases, the J end by 6 bases, with 13 bases between. Germline values: CDR1 SGHVS, CDR2 FQNEAQ. The CDR3 length is 13 residues. This sample was included in a study of cytomegalovirus exposure and HLA in healthy donors. Whole-study context: In an earlier analysis, around 100 million unique TCR beta sequences were found from some 170 million T cells. Study-wide findings and caveats: For most TCR beta V segments, an earlier analysis put the productive rate at about 90% or about 30% of the time. Association with HLA alleles at 0.05 false discovery rate was found for 16,951 TCR beta sequences in a later analysis.

60 Vbeta and 13 Jbeta primers were used in PCR. The data were produced by immunoSEQ multiplex PCR, yet TCRdb's version contains in-frame clones alone and is incomplete. The table lists about 150,000 clones, 65% to 90% of them singletons. This sequence joins TRBV7-8 and TRBJ1-1; D is unclear. This sequence originates from a woman between 50 and 59 years old in good health and CMV-seropositive. The sample consisted of PBMCs. CDR3 amino acids: CASSPLAVAEAFF. CDR3 nucleotides: TGTGCCAGCAGCCCCCTGGCGGTAGCTGAAGCTTTCTTT.